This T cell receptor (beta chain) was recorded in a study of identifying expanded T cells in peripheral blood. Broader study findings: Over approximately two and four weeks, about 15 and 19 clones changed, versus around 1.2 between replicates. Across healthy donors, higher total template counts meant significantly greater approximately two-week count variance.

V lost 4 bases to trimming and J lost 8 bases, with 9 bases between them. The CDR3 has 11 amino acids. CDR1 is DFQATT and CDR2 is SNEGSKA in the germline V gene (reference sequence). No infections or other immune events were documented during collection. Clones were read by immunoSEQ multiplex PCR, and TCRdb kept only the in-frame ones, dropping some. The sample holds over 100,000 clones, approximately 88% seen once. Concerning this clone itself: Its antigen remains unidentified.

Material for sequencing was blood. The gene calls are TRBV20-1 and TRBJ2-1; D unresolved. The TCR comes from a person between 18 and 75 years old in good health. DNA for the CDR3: TGCAGTGCTATAGGGTGGGATGAGCAGTTCTTC. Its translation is CSAIGWDEQFF.